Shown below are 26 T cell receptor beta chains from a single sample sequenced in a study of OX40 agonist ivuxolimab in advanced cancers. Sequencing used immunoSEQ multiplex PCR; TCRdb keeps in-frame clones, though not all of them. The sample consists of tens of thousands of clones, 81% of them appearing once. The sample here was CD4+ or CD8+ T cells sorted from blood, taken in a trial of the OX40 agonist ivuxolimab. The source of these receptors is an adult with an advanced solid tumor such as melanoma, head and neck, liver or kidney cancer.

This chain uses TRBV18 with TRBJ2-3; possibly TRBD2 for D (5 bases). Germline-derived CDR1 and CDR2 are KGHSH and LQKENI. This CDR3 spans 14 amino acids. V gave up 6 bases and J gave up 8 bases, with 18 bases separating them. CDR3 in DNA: TGTGCCAGCTCTCCCGACCCGGGAACTGGTACGCAGTATTTT. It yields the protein CASSPDPGTGTQYF.

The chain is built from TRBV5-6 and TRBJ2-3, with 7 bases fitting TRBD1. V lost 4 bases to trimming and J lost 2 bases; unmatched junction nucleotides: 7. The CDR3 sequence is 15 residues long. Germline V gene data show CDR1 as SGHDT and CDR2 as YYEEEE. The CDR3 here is CASSDQDRITDTQYF. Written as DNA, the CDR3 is TGTGCCAGCAGCGATCAGGACAGGATCACAGATACGCAGTATTTT.

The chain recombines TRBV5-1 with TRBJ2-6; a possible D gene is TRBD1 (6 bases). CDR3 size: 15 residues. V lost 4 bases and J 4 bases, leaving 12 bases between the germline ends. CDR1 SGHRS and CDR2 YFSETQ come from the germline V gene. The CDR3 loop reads CASSLAGEGANVLTF. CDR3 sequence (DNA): TGCGCCAGCAGCCTCGCAGGGGAAGGGGCCAACGTCCTGACTTTC.

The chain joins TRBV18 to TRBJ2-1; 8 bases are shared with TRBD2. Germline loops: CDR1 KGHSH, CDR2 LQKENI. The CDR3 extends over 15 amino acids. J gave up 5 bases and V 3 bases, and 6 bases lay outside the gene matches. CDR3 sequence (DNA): TGTGCCAGCTCACCGACCGGGGGGGGAGACAATGAGCAGTTCTTC. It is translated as CASSPTGGGDNEQFF.

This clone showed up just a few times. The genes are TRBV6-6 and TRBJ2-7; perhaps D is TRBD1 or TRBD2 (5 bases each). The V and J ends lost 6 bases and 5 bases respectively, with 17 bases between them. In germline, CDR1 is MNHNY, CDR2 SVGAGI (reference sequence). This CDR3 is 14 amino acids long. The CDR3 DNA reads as TGTGCCAGCAGCTGGGGGACGGTTGCGAACGAGCAGTACTTC. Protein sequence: CASSWGTVANEQYF.

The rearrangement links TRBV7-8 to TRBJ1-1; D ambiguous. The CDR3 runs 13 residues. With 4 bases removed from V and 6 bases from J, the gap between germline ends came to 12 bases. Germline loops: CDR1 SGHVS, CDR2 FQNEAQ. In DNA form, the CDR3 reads TGTGCCAGCAGCTCCCGTTGGGAATCTGAAGCTTTCTTT. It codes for CASSSRWESEAFF. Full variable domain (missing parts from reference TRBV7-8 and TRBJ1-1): GAGVSQSPRYKVAKRGQDVALRCDPISGHVSLFWYQQALGQGPEFLTYFQNEAQLDKSGLPSDRFFAERPEGSVSTLKIQRTQQEDSAVYLCASSSRWESEAFFGQGTRLTVV.

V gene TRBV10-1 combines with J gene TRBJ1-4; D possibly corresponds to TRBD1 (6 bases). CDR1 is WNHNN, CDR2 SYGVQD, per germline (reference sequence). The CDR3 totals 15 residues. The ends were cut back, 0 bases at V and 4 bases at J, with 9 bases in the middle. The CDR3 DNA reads TGCGCCAGCAGTGAGTCCCACAGGGATAATGAAAAACTGTTTTTT. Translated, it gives CASSESHRDNEKLFF.

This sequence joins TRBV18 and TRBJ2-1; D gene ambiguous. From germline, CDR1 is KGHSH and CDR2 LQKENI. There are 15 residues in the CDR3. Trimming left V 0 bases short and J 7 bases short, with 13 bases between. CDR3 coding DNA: TGTGCCAGCTCACCACCGTCCATCGACGGGAATGAGCAGTTCTTC. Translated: CASSPPSIDGNEQFF.

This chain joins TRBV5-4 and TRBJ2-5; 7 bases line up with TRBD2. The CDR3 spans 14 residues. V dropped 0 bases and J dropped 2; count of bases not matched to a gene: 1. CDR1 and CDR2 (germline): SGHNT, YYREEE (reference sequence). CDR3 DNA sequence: TGTGCCAGCAGCTTGGTCGGGGGGCAAGAGACCCAGTACTTC. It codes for CASSLVGGQETQYF.

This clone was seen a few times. The CDR3 coding sequence is TGTGCCATCAACGCGGGAGGCGGAGAGACCCAGTACTTC. It specifies CAINAGGGETQYF. The chain recombines TRBV10-3 with TRBJ2-5; 8 bases fit TRBD2. Per germline, CDR1 ENHRY and CDR2 SYGVKD. After removal of 7 bases from V and 4 bases from J, the junction contained 5 bases not matched to a gene. The CDR3 has 13 residues.

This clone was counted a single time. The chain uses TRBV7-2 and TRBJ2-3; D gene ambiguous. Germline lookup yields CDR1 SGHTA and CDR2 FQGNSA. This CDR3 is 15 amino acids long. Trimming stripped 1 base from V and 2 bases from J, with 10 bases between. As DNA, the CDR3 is TGTGCCAGCAGCTTAGGGTGGCTAGACACAGATACGCAGTATTTT. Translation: CASSLGWLDTDTQYF.

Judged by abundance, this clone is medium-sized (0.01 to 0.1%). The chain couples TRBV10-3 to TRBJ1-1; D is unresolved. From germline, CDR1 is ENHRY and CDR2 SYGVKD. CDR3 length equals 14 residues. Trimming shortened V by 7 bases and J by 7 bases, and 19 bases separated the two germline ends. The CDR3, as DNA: TGTGCCATCAAGAATCAGGTCCGCAACCTTGAAGCTTTCTTT. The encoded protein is CAIKNQVRNLEAFF.

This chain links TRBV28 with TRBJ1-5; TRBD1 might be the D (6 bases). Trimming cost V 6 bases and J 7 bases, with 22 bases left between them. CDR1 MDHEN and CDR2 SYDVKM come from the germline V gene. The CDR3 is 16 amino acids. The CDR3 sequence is CASSPTIQGFRQPQHF. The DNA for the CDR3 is TGTGCCAGCAGCCCGACCATACAGGGTTTCCGGCAGCCCCAGCATTTT.

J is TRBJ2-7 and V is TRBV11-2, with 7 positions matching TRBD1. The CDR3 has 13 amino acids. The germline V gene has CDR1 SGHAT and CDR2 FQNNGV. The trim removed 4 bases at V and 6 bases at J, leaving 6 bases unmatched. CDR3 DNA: TGTGCCAGCAGCTCGATTTGGGACAGCGAGCAGTACTTC. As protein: CASSSIWDSEQYF.

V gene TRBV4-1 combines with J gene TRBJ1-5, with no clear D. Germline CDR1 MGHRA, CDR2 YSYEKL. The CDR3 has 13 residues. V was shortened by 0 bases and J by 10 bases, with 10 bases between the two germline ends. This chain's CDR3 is CASSQDPRVPQHF. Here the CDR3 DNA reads TGCGCCAGCAGCCAAGATCCGAGGGTTCCCCAGCATTTT.

CDR3 coding DNA: TGTGCCAGCAGCCAAGGACAGGGCCGAAACACCATATATTTT. Translating it yields CASSQGQGRNTIYF. The rearrangement links TRBV9 to TRBJ1-3, with 8 bases lining up with TRBD1. This CDR3 contains 14 residues. V trimming: 4 bases; J trimming: 5 bases; junction bases outside the gene matches: 5. The germline gives CDR1 SGDLS, CDR2 YYNGEE. Full variable domain (missing parts from reference TRBV9 and TRBJ1-3): DSGVTQTPKHLITATGQRVTLRCSPRSGDLSVYWYQQSLDQGLQFLIQYYNGEERAKGNILERFSAQQFPDLHSELNLSSLELGDSALYFCASSQGQGRNTIYFGEGSWLTVV.

The CDR3 DNA reads as TGTGCCACCCTTCAGGGTTTGGGGAACACTGAAGCTTTCTTT. Its translation: CATLQGLGNTEAFF. The gene calls are TRBV10-3 and TRBJ1-1; weak D call: TRBD1 (5 bases). The germline CDR1 and CDR2 sequences are ENHRY and SYGVKD. Trimming cost V 10 bases and J 1 base, with 16 bases left between them. The CDR3 covers 14 residues.

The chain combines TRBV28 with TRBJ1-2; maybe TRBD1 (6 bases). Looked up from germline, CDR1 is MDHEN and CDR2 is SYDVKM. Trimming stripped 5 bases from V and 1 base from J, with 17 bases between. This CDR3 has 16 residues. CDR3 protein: CASSPPGALGNYGYTF. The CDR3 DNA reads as TGTGCCAGCAGTCCGCCGGGGGCCCTTGGTAACTATGGCTACACCTTC.

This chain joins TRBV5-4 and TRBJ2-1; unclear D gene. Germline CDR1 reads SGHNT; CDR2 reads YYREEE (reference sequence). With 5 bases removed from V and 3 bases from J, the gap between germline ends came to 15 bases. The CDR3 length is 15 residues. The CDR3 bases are TGTGCCAGCAGGGAGAAACACCGGAGCTACAATGAGCAGTTCTTC. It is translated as CASREKHRSYNEQFF.

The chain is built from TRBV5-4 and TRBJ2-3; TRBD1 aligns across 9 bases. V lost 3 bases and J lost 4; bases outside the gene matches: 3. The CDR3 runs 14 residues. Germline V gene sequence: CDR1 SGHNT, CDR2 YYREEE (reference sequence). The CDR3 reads CASSWGTGPDTQYF. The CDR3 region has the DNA TGTGCCAGCAGCTGGGGGACAGGGCCAGATACGCAGTATTTT.

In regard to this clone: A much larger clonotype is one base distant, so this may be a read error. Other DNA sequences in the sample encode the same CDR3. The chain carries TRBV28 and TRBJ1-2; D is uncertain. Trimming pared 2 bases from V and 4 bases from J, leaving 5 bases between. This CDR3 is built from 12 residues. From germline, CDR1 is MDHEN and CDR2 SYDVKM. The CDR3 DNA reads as TGTGCCAGCAGTTTAAGACTCTATGGCTACACCTTC. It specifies CASSLRLYGYTF.

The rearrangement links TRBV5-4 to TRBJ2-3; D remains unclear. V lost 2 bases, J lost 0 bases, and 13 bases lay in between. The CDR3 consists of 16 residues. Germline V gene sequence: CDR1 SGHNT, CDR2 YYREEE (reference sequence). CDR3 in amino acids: CASSLDPLPSTDTQYF. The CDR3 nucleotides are TGTGCCAGCAGCTTAGATCCCCTCCCTAGCACAGATACGCAGTATTTT.

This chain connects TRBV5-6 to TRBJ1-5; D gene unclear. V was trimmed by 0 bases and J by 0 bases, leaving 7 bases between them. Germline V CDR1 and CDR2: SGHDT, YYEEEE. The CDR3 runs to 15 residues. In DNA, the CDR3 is TGTGCCAGCAGCTTGGGCAGAGATAGCAATCAGCCCCAGCATTTT. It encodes CASSLGRDSNQPQHF.

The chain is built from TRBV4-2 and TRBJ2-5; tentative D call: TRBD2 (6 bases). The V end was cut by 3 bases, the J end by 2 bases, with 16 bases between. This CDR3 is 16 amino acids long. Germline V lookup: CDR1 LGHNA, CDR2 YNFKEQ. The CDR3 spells CASSQGGAGHQETQYF. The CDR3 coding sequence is TGTGCCAGCAGCCAGGGCGGCGCGGGGCATCAAGAGACCCAGTACTTC.

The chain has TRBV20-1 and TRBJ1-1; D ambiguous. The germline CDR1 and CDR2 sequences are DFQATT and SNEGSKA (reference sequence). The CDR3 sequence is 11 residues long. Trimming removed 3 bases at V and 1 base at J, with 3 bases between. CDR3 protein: CSASRNTEAFF. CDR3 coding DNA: TGCAGTGCTAGTCGGAACACTGAAGCTTTCTTT.

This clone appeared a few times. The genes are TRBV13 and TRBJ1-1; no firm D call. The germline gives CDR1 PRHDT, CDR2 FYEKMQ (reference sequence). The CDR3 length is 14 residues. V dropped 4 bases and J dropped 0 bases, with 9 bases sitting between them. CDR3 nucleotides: TGTGCCAGCAGCTCGAACCAGGTGAACACTGAAGCTTTCTTT. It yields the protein CASSSNQVNTEAFF.